What follows is one T cell receptor (beta chain) and its context. Trimming pared 2 bases from V and 1 base from J, leaving 11 bases between. Germline loops: CDR1 KGHSH, CDR2 LQKENI. This CDR3 region has 15 residues. This sample was included in a study of T-cell memory formation after mild COVID-19. Background on the study: Across donors, TCR clusters were largely donor specific.

Using constant-segment primers, 5'RACE produced TCR alpha and TCR beta cDNA libraries carrying sample barcodes and UMIs. Via MiXCR, TCRdb re-called the 5' RACE reads, giving one row per CDR3 protein. The repertoire includes under 250,000 distinct CDR3 sequences, around 30% of them detected once, and approximately 10% sits in the top ten. The TCR comes from an adult woman who had mild COVID-19 (a few samples of this study predate the infection). Cell type and time point are not known. The chain combines TRBV18 with TRBJ1-1; no definite D call. What was sequenced was PBMCs or a T cell subset sorted from them (not recorded which). The CDR3 sequence: CASSPVFPQNTEAFF. In nucleotides, the CDR3 is TGTGCCAGCTCACCAGTATTCCCCCAGAACACTGAAGCTTTCTTT.